These 7 T cell receptor beta chains were sequenced from one sample in a study of blood T cells in healthy people across ages. The second PCR ran roughly 6 to 12 cycles with a sample-barcoded 5' primer and J-beta primers. TCRdb processed the 5' RACE reads anew with MiXCR; each CDR3 protein has one entry. The profile shows about a million distinct CDR3 sequences, around 49% of them singletons. Sample: blood. The receptor set was obtained from a man aged 25 to 45 in good health.

The V gene is TRBV2, the J gene TRBJ2-7; 8 positions match TRBD1. CDR3 length: 14 amino acids. Germline values: CDR1 SNHLY, CDR2 FYNNEI. After removal of 6 bases from V and 3 bases from J, the junction contained 7 bases not matched to a gene. This CDR3 reads CASRLTGDIYEQYF. In DNA form, the CDR3 reads TGTGCCAGCAGGTTGACAGGGGATATCTACGAGCAGTACTTC.

This clonotype appeared a few times. V is TRBV14 and J is TRBJ1-4; 7 nucleotides line up with TRBD1. The CDR3 is made up of 16 amino acids. Unmatched junction bases numbered 6, after V lost 1 base and J lost 4 bases. Germline V lookup: CDR1 SGHDN, CDR2 FVKESK. CDR3 loop: CASSQVDRSYNEKLFF. CDR3 bases: TGTGCCAGCAGCCAAGTGGACAGGAGCTATAATGAAAAACTGTTTTTT.

The rearrangement links TRBV24-1 to TRBJ1-1, with D hard to call. The germline V gene encodes CDR1 KGHDR and CDR2 SFDVKD. The CDR3 length is 14 residues. V lost 0 bases to trimming and J lost 8 bases, with 12 bases between them. The CDR3 is CATSDLVSPSEAFF. The CDR3 bases are TGTGCCACCAGTGATTTGGTCAGCCCTTCCGAAGCTTTCTTT.

The table lists this clonotype with a few counts. The rearrangement joins TRBV2 to TRBJ1-2; possibly TRBD1 for D (6 bases). The CDR3 totals 14 residues. V was clipped by 6 bases and J by 5 bases, with 16 bases between them. The germline CDR1 and CDR2 sequences are SNHLY and FYNNEI. The CDR3 DNA reads as TGTGCCAGCAGCATGAGGGGGGGGTCATATGGCTACACCTTC. Its protein product is CASSMRGGSYGYTF. The whole variable domain, filled in from reference TRBV2 and TRBJ1-2, reads EPEVTQTPSHQVTQMGQEVILRCVPISNHLYFYWYRQILGQKVEFLVSFYNNEISEKSEIFDDQFSVERPDGSNFTLKIRSTKLEDSAMYFCASSMRGGSYGYTFGSGTRLTVV.

This chain uses TRBV7-2 with TRBJ2-7, with a possible D match to TRBD2 (6 bases). CDR1 and CDR2 (germline): SGHTA, FQGNSA. The CDR3 has 16 amino acids. Deletions cut 3 bases from V and 3 bases from J, with 18 bases between. The CDR3 DNA follows: TGTGCCAGCAGCTTTTTTTTGGGTCCGGGGGACTACGAGCAGTACTTC. Amino acid sequence: CASSFFLGPGDYEQYF.

The chain carries TRBV21-1 and TRBJ2-7; the table's D call TRBD1 went unverified against the DNA. TRBV21-1 is reported as a pseudogene. CDR3 length equals 13 residues. This chain's CDR3 is CASSPRRGAEQYF. The CDR3 nucleotides read TGTGCCAGCAGCCCCCGGAGGGGGGCCGAGCAGTACTTC.

This chain's CDR3 is CASSPMDYEQYF. The CDR3 nucleotides read TGTGCCAGCAGTCCGATGGACTACGAGCAGTACTTC. The J gene is TRBJ2-7, the V gene TRBV12-3 or TRBV12-4; D ambiguous. This CDR3 has 12 amino acids. V lost 5 bases and J 3 bases, leaving 8 bases between the germline ends.